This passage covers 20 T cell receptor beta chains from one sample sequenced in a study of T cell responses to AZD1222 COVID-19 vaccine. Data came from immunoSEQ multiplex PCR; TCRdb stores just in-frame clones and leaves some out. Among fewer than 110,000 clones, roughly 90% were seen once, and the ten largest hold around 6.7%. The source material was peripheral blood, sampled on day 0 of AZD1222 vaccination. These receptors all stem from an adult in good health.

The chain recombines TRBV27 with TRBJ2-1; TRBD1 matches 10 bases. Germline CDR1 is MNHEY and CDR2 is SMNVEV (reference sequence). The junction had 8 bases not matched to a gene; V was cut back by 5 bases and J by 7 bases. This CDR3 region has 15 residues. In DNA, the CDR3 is TGTGCCAGCAGTGCCCGGGACAGGGGTATGAATGAGCAGTTCTTC. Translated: CASSARDRGMNEQFF.

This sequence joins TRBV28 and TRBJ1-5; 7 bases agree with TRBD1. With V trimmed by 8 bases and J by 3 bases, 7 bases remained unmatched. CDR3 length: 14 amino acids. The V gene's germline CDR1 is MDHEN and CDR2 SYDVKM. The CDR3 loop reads CASRTGGNNQPQHF. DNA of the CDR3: TGTGCCAGCCGGACAGGCGGAAACAATCAGCCCCAGCATTTT.

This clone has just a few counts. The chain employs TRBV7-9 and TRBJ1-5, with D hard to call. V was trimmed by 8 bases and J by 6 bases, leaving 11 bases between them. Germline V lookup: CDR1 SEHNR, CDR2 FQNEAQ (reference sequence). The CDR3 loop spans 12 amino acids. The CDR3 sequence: CASGASSQPQHF. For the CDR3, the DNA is TGTGCCAGCGGAGCTTCTTCTCAGCCCCAGCATTTT.

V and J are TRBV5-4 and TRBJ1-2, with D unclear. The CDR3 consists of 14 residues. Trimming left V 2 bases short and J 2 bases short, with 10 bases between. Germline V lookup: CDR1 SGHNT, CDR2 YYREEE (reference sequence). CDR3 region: CASSFGVSNYGYTF. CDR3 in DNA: TGTGCCAGCAGCTTTGGGGTTTCGAACTATGGCTACACCTTC.

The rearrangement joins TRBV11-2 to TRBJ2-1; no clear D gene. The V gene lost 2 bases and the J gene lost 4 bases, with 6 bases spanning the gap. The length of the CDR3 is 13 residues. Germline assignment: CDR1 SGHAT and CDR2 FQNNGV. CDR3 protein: CASSLSDYNEQFF. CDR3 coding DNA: TGTGCCAGCAGCTTAAGCGATTACAATGAGCAGTTCTTC.

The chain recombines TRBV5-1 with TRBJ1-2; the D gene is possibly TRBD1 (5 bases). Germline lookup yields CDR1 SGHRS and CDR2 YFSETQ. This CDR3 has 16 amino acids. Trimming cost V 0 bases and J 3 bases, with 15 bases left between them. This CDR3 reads CASSLDVSGRDYGYTF. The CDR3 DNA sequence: TGCGCCAGCAGCTTGGATGTCTCAGGGAGGGACTATGGCTACACCTTC. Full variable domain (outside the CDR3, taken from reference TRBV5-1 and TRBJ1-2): KAGVTQTPRYLIKTRGQQVTLSCSPISGHRSVSWYQQTPGQGLQFLFEYFSETQRNKGNFPGRFSGRQFSNSRSEMNVSTLELGDSALYLCASSLDVSGRDYGYTFGSGTRLTVV.

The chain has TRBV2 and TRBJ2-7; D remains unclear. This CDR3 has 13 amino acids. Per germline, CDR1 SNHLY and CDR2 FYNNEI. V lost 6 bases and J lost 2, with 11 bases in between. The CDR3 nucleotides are TGTGCCAGCAGGAGCACATGGGCCTACGAGCAGTACTTC. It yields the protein CASRSTWAYEQYF.

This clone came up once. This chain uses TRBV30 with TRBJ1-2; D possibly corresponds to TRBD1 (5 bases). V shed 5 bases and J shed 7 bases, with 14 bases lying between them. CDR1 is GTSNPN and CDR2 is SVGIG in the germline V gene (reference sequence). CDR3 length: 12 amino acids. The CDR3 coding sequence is TGTGCCTGGCGAGACAGATCGGGTGGCTACACCTTC. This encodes CAWRDRSGGYTF.

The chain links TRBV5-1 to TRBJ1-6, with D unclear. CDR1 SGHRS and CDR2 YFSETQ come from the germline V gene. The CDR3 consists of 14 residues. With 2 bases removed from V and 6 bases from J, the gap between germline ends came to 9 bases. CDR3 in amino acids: CASSLGGANSPLHF. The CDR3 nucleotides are TGCGCCAGCAGCTTAGGAGGTGCTAATTCACCCCTCCACTTT.

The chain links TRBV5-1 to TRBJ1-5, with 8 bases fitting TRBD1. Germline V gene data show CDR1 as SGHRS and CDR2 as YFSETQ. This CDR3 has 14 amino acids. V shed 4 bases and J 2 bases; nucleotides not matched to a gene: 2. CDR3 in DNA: TGCGCCAGCAGCCCGGACAGGGGCAATCAGCCCCAGCATTTT. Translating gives CASSPDRGNQPQHF.

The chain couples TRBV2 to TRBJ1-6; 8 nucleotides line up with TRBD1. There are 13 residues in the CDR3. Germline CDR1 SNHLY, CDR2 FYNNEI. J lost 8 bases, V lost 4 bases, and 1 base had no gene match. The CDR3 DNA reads TGTGCCAGCAGTGGACAGGGGTATTCACCCCTCCACTTT. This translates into CASSGQGYSPLHF.

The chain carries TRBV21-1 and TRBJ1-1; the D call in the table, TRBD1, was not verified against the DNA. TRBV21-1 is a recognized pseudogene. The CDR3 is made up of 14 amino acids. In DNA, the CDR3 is TGTGCCAGCAGGAAACAGGGTCCGAACACTGAAGCTTTCTTT. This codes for CASRKQGPNTEAFF.

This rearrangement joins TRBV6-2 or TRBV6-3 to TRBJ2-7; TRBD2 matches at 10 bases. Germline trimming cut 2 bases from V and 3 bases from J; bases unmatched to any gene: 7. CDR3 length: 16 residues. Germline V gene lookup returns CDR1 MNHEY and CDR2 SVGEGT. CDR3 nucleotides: TGTGCCAGCAGTTACGGGGCTAGCGGGAGTCTCTACGAGCAGTACTTC. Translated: CASSYGASGSLYEQYF.

The CDR3 spells CASSLSAAGGYNEQFF. The CDR3 nucleotides read TGTGCCAGCAGTTTATCTGCAGCGGGTGGTTACAATGAGCAGTTCTTC. The V and J genes are TRBV28 and TRBJ2-1; D possibly corresponds to TRBD2 (6 bases). CDR3 length: 16 amino acids. Germline V gene lookup returns CDR1 MDHEN and CDR2 SYDVKM. Trimming shortened V by 1 base and J by 4 bases, and 14 bases separated the two germline ends.

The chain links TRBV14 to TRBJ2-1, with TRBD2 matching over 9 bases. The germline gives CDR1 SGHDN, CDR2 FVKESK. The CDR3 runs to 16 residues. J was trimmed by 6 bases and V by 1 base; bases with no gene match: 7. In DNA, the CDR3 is TGTGCCAGCAGCCAAGGGGGGACTAGCAGACTCAATGAGCAGTTCTTC. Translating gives CASSQGGTSRLNEQFF.

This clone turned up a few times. The DNA of the CDR3 is TGTGCCAGCAGTTACTCGGGTCAGGGGGGTACTGAAGCTTTCTTT. Residues: CASSYSGQGGTEAFF. The chain has TRBV6-6 and TRBJ1-1; 7 nucleotides line up with TRBD1. Germline V gene lookup returns CDR1 MNHNY and CDR2 SVGAGI (reference sequence). The CDR3 loop spans 15 amino acids. The junction had 6 bases not matched to a gene; V was cut back by 0 bases and J by 5 bases.

The CDR3 nucleotides read TGTTCTGGGGGGGGACTAGCGGGAGTTAGTGAGCAGTTCTTC. It is translated as CSGGGLAGVSEQFF. The chain has TRBV28 and TRBJ2-1; TRBD2 matches at 14 bases. The CDR3 consists of 14 residues. Germline V gene data show CDR1 as MDHEN and CDR2 as SYDVKM.

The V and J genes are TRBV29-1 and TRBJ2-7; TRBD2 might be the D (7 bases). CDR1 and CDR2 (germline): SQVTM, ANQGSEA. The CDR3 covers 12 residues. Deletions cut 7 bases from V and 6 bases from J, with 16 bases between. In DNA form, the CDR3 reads TGCAGCGCGAGGAGGGGGGAGGGCGAGCAGTACTTC. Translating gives CSARRGEGEQYF.

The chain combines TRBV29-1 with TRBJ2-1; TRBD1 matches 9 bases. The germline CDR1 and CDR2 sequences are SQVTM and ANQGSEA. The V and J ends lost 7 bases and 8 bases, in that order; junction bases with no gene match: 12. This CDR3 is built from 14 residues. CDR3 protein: CSGDREIKYDEQFF. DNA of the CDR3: TGCAGCGGGGACAGGGAAATTAAGTATGATGAGCAGTTCTTC.

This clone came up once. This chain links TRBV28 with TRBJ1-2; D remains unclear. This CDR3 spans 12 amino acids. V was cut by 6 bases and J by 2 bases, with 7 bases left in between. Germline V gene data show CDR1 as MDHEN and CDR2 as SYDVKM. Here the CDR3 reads CASSSRNYGYTF. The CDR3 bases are TGTGCCAGCAGCAGTCGAAACTATGGCTACACCTTC.